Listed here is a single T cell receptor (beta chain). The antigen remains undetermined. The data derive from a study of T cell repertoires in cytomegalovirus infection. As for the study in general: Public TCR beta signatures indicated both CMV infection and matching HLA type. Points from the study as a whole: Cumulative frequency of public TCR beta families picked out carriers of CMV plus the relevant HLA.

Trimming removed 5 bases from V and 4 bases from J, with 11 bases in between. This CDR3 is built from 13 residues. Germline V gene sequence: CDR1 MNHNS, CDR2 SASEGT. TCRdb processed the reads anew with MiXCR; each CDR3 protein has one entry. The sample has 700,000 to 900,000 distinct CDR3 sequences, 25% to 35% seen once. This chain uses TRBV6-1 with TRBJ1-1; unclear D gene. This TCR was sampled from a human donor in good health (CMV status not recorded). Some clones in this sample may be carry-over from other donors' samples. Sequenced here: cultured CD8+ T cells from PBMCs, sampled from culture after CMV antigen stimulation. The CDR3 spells CASSSPAITEAFF. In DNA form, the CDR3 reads TGTGCCAGCAGTTCTCCTGCGATCACTGAAGCTTTCTTT.